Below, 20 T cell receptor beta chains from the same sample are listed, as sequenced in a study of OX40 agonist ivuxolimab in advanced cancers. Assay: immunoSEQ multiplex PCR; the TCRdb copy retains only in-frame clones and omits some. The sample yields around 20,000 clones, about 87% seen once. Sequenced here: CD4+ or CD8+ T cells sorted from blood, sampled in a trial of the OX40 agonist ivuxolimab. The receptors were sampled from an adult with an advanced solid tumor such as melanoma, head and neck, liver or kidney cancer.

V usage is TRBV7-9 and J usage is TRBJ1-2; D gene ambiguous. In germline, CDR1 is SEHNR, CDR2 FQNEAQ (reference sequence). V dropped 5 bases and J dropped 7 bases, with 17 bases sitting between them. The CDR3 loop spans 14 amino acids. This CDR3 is CASSDSDHPFGYTF. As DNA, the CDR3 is TGTGCCAGCAGCGACTCAGACCATCCCTTTGGCTACACCTTC.

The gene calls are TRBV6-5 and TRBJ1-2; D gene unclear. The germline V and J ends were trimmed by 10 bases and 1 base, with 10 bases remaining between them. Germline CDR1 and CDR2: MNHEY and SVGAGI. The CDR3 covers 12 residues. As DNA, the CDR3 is TGTGCCACCCGGCAGGTTAACTATGGCTACACCTTC. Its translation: CATRQVNYGYTF.

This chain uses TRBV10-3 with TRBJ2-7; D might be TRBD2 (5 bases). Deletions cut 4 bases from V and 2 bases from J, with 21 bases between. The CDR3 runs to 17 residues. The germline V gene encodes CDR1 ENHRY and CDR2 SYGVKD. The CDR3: CAISVTAGEFNAYEQYF. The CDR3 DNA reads TGTGCCATCAGTGTGACTGCCGGGGAGTTTAATGCCTACGAGCAGTACTTC.

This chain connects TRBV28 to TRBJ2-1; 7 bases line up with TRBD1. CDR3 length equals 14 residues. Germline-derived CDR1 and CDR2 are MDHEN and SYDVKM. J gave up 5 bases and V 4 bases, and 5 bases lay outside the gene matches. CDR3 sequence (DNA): TGTGCCAGCAGTTGGGCAGGGGGACACAATGAGCAGTTCTTC. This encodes CASSWAGGHNEQFF.

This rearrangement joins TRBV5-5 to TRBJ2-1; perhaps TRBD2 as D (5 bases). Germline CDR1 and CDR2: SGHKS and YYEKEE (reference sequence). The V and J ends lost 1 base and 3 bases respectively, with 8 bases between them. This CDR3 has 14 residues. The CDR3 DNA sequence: TGTGCCAGCAGCTTGCTCCGGGACTACAATGAGCAGTTCTTC. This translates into CASSLLRDYNEQFF.

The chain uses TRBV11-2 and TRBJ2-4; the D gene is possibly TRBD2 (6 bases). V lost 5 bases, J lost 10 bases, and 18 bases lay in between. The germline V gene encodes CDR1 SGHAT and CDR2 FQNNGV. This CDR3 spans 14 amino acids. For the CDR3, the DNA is TGTGCCAGCAGCCCCTTACGGGGACTTTCGATTCAGTACTTC. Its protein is CASSPLRGLSIQYF.

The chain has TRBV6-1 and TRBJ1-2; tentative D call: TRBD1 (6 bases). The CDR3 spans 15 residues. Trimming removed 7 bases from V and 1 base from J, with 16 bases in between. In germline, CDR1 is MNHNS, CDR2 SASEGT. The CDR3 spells CASNPDSGYNYGYTF. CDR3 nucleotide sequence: TGTGCCAGCAACCCGGACAGCGGATATAACTATGGCTACACCTTC.

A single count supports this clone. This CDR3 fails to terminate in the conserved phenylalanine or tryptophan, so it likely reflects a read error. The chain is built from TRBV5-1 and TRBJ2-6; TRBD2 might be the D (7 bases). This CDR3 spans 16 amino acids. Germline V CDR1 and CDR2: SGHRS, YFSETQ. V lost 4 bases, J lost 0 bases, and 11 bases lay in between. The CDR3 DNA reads TGCGCCAGCAGCCGAGGGGGGGCCTCTGGGGCCAACGTCCTGACTTCC. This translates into CASSRGGASGANVLTS.

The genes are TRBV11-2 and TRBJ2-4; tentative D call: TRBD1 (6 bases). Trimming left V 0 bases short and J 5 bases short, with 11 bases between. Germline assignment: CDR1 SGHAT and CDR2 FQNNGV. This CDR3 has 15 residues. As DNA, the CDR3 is TGTGCCAGCAGCTTAGAAACAGGGATCCAAAACATTCAGTACTTC. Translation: CASSLETGIQNIQYF.

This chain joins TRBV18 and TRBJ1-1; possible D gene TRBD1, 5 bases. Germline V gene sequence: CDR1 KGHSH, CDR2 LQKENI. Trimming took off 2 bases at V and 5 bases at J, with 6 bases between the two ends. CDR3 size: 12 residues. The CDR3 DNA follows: TGTGCCAGCTCACCATGGGGGACTGAAGCTTTCTTT. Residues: CASSPWGTEAFF. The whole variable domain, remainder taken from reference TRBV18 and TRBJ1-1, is NAGVMQNPRHLVRRRGQEARLRCSPMKGHSHVYWYRQLPEEGLKFMVYLQKENIIDESGMPKERFSAEFPKEGPSILRIQQVVRGDSAAYFCASSPWGTEAFFGQGTRLTVV.

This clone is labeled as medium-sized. The CDR3 DNA reads TGTGCCAGCAGCTTTAGCTACGAGCAGTACTTC. Amino acid sequence: CASSFSYEQYF. The rearrangement uses TRBV7-9 and TRBJ2-7; D not resolved. Germline-derived CDR1 and CDR2 are SEHNR and FQNEAQ (reference sequence). Trimming pared 3 bases from V and 3 bases from J, leaving 3 bases between. The CDR3 is 11 amino acids.

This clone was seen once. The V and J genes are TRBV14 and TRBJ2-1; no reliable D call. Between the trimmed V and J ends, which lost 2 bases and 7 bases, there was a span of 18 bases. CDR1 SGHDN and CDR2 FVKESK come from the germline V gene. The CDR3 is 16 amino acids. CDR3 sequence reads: CASSQWSGHLENEQFF. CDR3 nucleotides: TGTGCCAGCAGCCAATGGTCTGGGCACCTAGAAAATGAGCAGTTCTTC.

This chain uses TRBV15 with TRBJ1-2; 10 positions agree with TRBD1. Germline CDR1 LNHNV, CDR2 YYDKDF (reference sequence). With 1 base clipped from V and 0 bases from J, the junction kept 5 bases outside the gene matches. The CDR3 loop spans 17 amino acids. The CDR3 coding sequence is TGTGCCACCAGCAGAGGGGTTGGGACAGGGGCTAACTATGGCTACACCTTC. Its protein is CATSRGVGTGANYGYTF.

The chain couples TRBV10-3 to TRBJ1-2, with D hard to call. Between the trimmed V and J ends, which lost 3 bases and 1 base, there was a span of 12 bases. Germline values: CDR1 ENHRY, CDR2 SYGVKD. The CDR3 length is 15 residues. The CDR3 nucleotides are TGTGCCATCAGTGAAACCGGGAACATTAACTATGGCTACACCTTC. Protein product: CAISETGNINYGYTF.

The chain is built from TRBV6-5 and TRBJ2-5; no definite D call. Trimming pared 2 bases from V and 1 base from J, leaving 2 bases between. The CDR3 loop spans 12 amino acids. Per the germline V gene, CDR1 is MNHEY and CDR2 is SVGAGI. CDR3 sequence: CASSYSQETQYF. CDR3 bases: TGTGCCAGCAGTTACAGCCAAGAGACCCAGTACTTC.

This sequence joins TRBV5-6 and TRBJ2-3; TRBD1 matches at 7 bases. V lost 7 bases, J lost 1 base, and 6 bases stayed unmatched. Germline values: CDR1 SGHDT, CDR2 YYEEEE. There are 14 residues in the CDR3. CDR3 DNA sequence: TGTGCCAGCGAGACAGGGTTACGCACAGATACGCAGTATTTT. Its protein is CASETGLRTDTQYF.

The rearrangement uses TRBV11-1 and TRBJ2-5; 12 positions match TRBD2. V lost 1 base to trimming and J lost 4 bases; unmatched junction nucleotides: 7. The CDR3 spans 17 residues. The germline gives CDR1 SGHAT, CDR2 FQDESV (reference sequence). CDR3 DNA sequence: TGTGCCAGCAGCTTAGAGCTAGCGGGAGGGCCCGGAGAGACCCAGTACTTC. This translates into CASSLELAGGPGETQYF. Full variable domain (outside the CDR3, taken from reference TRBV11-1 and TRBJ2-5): EAEVAQSPRYKITEKSQAVAFWCDPISGHATLYWYRQILGQGPELLVQFQDESVVDDSQLPKDRFSAERLKGVDSTLKIQPAELGDSAMYLCASSLELAGGPGETQYFGPGTRLLVL.

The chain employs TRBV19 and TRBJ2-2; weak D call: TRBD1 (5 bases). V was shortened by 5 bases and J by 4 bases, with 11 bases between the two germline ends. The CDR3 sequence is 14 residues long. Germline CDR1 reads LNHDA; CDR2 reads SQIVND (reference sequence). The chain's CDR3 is CASSSRQITGELFF. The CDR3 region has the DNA TGTGCCAGTAGTTCGAGACAGATCACCGGGGAGCTGTTTTTT.

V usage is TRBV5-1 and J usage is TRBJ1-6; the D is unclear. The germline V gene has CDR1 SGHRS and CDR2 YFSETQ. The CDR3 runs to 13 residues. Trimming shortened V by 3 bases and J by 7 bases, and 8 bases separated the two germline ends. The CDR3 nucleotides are TGCGCCAGCAGCTCGACGAGGAATTCACCCCTCCACTTT. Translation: CASSSTRNSPLHF.

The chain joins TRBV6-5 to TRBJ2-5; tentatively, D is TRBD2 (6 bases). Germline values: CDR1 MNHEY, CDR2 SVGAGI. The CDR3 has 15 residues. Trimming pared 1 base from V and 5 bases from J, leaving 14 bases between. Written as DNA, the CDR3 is TGTGCCAGCAGTTACTACGACGGGAGTCAGGAGACCCAGTACTTC. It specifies CASSYYDGSQETQYF.